A selection of T cell receptor beta chains follows, all from one sample in a study of shared clonotypes between healthy human individuals. The assay was immunoSEQ multiplex PCR, and TCRdb's table has in-frame clones only and misses some. The sample records over 150,000 clones, 65% to 70% being singletons. The sample taken for sequencing was memory CD4+ T cells sorted from blood. The receptors were gathered from a man under 40 in good health. Each CDR3 is given with its conserved first and last residue. The order of the fields is clone size, D gene, V gene, J gene, CDR3 DNA, CDR3 protein. D genes are given only for firm matches. The size of a clone is reported for some rows only, either as once, few or many, or as a class for expanded clones.

clone_size: once; d_call: TRBD2; v_call: TRBV27; j_call: TRBJ2-2; cdr3_nt: TGTGCCAGCAGTCTCCTCAGCGGGAGGGGAAACACCGGGGAGCTGTTTTTT; cdr3_aa: CASSLLSGRGNTGELFF
clone_size: -; d_call: -; v_call: TRBV28; j_call: TRBJ2-1; cdr3_nt: TGTGCCAGCAGTCGAGCGATGACTCGCTCCTACAATGAGCAGTTCTTC; cdr3_aa: CASSRAMTRSYNEQFF
clone_size: -; d_call: -; v_call: TRBV5-1; j_call: TRBJ1-5; cdr3_nt: TGCGCCAGCAGCTTGGGCGGTGATCAGCCCCAGCATTTT; cdr3_aa: CASSLGGDQPQHF
clone_size: -; d_call: TRBD1; v_call: TRBV5-1; j_call: TRBJ2-5; cdr3_nt: TGCGCCAGCAGCTTTAATGACAGGGGCGAGACCCAGTACTTC; cdr3_aa: CASSFNDRGETQYF
clone_size: few; d_call: -; v_call: TRBV29-1; j_call: TRBJ2-1; cdr3_nt: TGCAGCGTCGCTGGACAGTCCTCCTCCTACAATGAGCAGTTCTTC; cdr3_aa: CSVAGQSSSYNEQFF
clone_size: -; d_call: TRBD2; v_call: TRBV5-6; j_call: TRBJ2-5; cdr3_nt: TGTGCCAGCAGCTCCACTAGCGGGAGAGAGACCCAGTACTTC; cdr3_aa: CASSSTSGRETQYF
clone_size: few; d_call: TRBD1; v_call: TRBV30; j_call: TRBJ1-1; cdr3_nt: TGTGCCTGGAGTGTCGACAGGGGGAACACTGAAGCTTTCTTT; cdr3_aa: CAWSVDRGNTEAFF
clone_size: -; d_call: -; v_call: TRBV7-3; j_call: TRBJ1-2; cdr3_nt: TGTGCCAGCAGCTTAACATCACCGAGCCCAATGAGGAGTGGTGGCTACACCTTC; cdr3_aa: CASSLTSPSPMRSGGYTF
clone_size: medium-sized; d_call: TRBD1; v_call: TRBV28; j_call: TRBJ1-2; cdr3_nt: TGTGCCAGCAGCCCCCTTCGGACAGGGGTTGTCTATGGCTACACCTTC; cdr3_aa: CASSPLRTGVVYGYTF
clone_size: -; d_call: TRBD2; v_call: TRBV5-4; j_call: TRBJ2-7; cdr3_nt: TGTGCCAGCAGCCCCGGACTAGCGGGATCTTACGGCGAGCAGTACTTC; cdr3_aa: CASSPGLAGSYGEQYF
clone_size: large; d_call: -; v_call: TRBV2; j_call: TRBJ1-2; cdr3_nt: TGTGCCAGCAGTGATCTGGGGGGCAACTATGGCTACACCTTC; cdr3_aa: CASSDLGGNYGYTF
clone_size: -; d_call: -; v_call: TRBV5-1; j_call: TRBJ2-5; cdr3_nt: TGCGCCAGCAGCTTGGATATCGAGACCCAGTACTTC; cdr3_aa: CASSLDIETQYF
clone_size: -; d_call: TRBD2; v_call: TRBV11-3; j_call: TRBJ2-1; cdr3_nt: TGTGCCAGCAGCCGGGGAGCGCGGGAGGTGGATGAGCAGTTCTTC; cdr3_aa: CASSRGAREVDEQFF
clone_size: -; d_call: -; v_call: TRBV5-1; j_call: TRBJ1-3; cdr3_nt: TGCGCCAGCAGCTTGGCAACGGGAAACACCATATATTTT; cdr3_aa: CASSLATGNTIYF
clone_size: -; d_call: -; v_call: TRBV7-2; j_call: TRBJ2-3; cdr3_nt: TGTGCCAGCAGCCTGGAGGGGTCGCAGTATTTT; cdr3_aa: CASSLEGSQYF
clone_size: once; d_call: TRBD2; v_call: TRBV25-1; j_call: TRBJ2-1; cdr3_nt: TGTGCCAGCACTGAGGCGGGGGCCTACAATGAGCAGTTCTTC; cdr3_aa: CASTEAGAYNEQFF
clone_size: -; d_call: -; v_call: TRBV12-5; j_call: TRBJ1-5; cdr3_nt: TGTGCTAGTGCCCCCAACCACGGGCGGCCCCAGCATTTT; cdr3_aa: CASAPNHGRPQHF
clone_size: -; d_call: -; v_call: TRBV9; j_call: TRBJ2-3; cdr3_nt: TGTGCCAGCAGTGCATTGGAAGGGAGCACAGATACGCAGTATTTT; cdr3_aa: CASSALEGSTDTQYF
clone_size: -; d_call: TRBD2; v_call: TRBV10-1; j_call: TRBJ2-3; cdr3_nt: TGCGCCAGCAGTGAGCTAGCGGGAGGGCCAGATACGCAGTATTTT; cdr3_aa: CASSELAGGPDTQYF
clone_size: -; d_call: TRBD1; v_call: TRBV14; j_call: TRBJ2-1; cdr3_nt: TGTGCCAGCAGCCCTTCCCCCATAAACAGGGGTGAGCAGTTCTTC; cdr3_aa: CASSPSPINRGEQFF
clone_size: -; d_call: TRBD1; v_call: TRBV5-1; j_call: TRBJ2-3; cdr3_nt: TGCGCCAGCAGCTTGGGTAGGGGGCGCCCGCCCACAGATACGCAGTATTTT; cdr3_aa: CASSLGRGRPPTDTQYF
clone_size: few; d_call: -; v_call: TRBV11-2; j_call: TRBJ2-7; cdr3_nt: TGTGCCAGCAGCTCCCCGAGGGGCTCCTACGAGCAGTACTTC; cdr3_aa: CASSSPRGSYEQYF
clone_size: -; d_call: TRBD1; v_call: TRBV10-2; j_call: TRBJ2-7; cdr3_nt: TGCGCCAGCAGCCGGTCGGGACAGGGCGTTTTTAACGAGCAGTACTTC; cdr3_aa: CASSRSGQGVFNEQYF
clone_size: -; d_call: TRBD1; v_call: TRBV9; j_call: TRBJ1-3; cdr3_nt: TGTGCCAGCAGCGTAACAGGGGATTCTGGAAACACCATATATTTT; cdr3_aa: CASSVTGDSGNTIYF
clone_size: few; d_call: -; v_call: TRBV5-4; j_call: TRBJ2-7; cdr3_nt: TGTGCCAGCAGCGTCCTGCGGGAGCCAGGGGTGGTCTTC; cdr3_aa: CASSVLREPGVVF
clone_size: few; d_call: -; v_call: TRBV9; j_call: TRBJ2-7; cdr3_nt: TGTGCCAGCAGCGTAGAGCCATTCAGCTCCTACGAGCAGTACTTC; cdr3_aa: CASSVEPFSSYEQYF
clone_size: -; d_call: TRBD1; v_call: TRBV28; j_call: TRBJ1-2; cdr3_nt: TGTGCCAGCAGTCCCGAGGGCAGGGGGTATGGCTACACCTTC; cdr3_aa: CASSPEGRGYGYTF
clone_size: -; d_call: TRBD1; v_call: TRBV5-4; j_call: TRBJ2-1; cdr3_nt: TGTGCCAGCAGCTTGGCAGGGGGTTCGGGCAATGAGCAGTTCTTC; cdr3_aa: CASSLAGGSGNEQFF
clone_size: -; d_call: TRBD2; v_call: TRBV7-7; j_call: TRBJ2-7; cdr3_nt: TGTGCCAGCAGCGCGACCGGGACTAGCGGAATTTACGAGCAGTACTTC; cdr3_aa: CASSATGTSGIYEQYF
clone_size: -; d_call: -; v_call: TRBV27; j_call: TRBJ2-5; cdr3_nt: TGTGCCAGCAGTCGCACTAGATGGGAGACCCAGTACTTC; cdr3_aa: CASSRTRWETQYF
clone_size: -; d_call: TRBD2; v_call: TRBV6-5; j_call: TRBJ2-1; cdr3_nt: TGTGCCAGCAGGACCGGGACTAGCGGGACTTTGGAGCAGTTCTTC; cdr3_aa: CASRTGTSGTLEQFF
clone_size: -; d_call: TRBD2; v_call: TRBV29-1; j_call: TRBJ2-3; cdr3_nt: TGCAGCCCTAGACTAGCGGGAGTTTCAGATACGCAGTATTTT; cdr3_aa: CSPRLAGVSDTQYF
clone_size: -; d_call: -; v_call: TRBV5-6; j_call: TRBJ1-1; cdr3_nt: TGTGCCAGCAGCCTGCCCGTTGGGCTTGAAGCTTTCTTT; cdr3_aa: CASSLPVGLEAFF
clone_size: few; d_call: -; v_call: TRBV7-3; j_call: TRBJ2-3; cdr3_nt: TGTGCCAGCAGCTCGATAGACTCACGGCAGTATTTT; cdr3_aa: CASSSIDSRQYF
clone_size: -; d_call: -; v_call: TRBV5-6; j_call: TRBJ2-3; cdr3_nt: TGTGCCAGCAGCTCAACAAAGACAGATACGCAGTATTTT; cdr3_aa: CASSSTKTDTQYF
clone_size: -; d_call: -; v_call: TRBV15; j_call: TRBJ1-5; cdr3_nt: TGTGCCACCAGCAGGAGCCAGGTTGGTCAGCCCCAGCATTTT; cdr3_aa: CATSRSQVGQPQHF
clone_size: few; d_call: -; v_call: TRBV23-1; j_call: TRBJ2-3; cdr3_nt: TGCGCCAGCAGTTCCGAACGTTCAGATACGCAGTATTTT; cdr3_aa: CASSSERSDTQYF
clone_size: -; d_call: -; v_call: TRBV5-6; j_call: TRBJ1-4; cdr3_nt: TGTGCCAGCAGCTTGGCGGGGGCCTTAAATGAAAAACTGTTTTTT; cdr3_aa: CASSLAGALNEKLFF
clone_size: -; d_call: -; v_call: TRBV5-4; j_call: TRBJ2-7; cdr3_nt: TGTGCCGCACGGGAACAGGAAGAAGGGGGCGAGCAGTACTTC; cdr3_aa: CAAREQEEGGEQYF
clone_size: medium-sized; d_call: -; v_call: TRBV11-2; j_call: TRBJ2-1; cdr3_nt: TGTGCCAGCAGCTTAGATCGAGCGGGCCGCTCCTACAATGAGCAGTTCTTC; cdr3_aa: CASSLDRAGRSYNEQFF
clone_size: -; d_call: TRBD2; v_call: TRBV5-1; j_call: TRBJ2-7; cdr3_nt: TGCGCCAGCAGCTTCGGGCTAGCGGGACCCTACGAGCAGTACTTC; cdr3_aa: CASSFGLAGPYEQYF
clone_size: -; d_call: TRBD1; v_call: TRBV2; j_call: TRBJ2-7; cdr3_nt: TGTGCCAGCACCCGGGGACAGCCCCACGAGCAGTACTTC; cdr3_aa: CASTRGQPHEQYF
clone_size: -; d_call: -; v_call: TRBV6-1; j_call: TRBJ1-1; cdr3_nt: TGTGCCAGCAGTGAACTGAGGGACACTGAAGCTTTCTTT; cdr3_aa: CASSELRDTEAFF
clone_size: once; d_call: -; v_call: TRBV27; j_call: TRBJ2-7; cdr3_nt: TGTGCCAGCACGGACCGGGTATCCTACGAGCAGTACTTC; cdr3_aa: CASTDRVSYEQYF